This T cell receptor (beta chain) was sequenced during a study of blood T cell repertoires in COVID-19. Turning to the study itself: The United States, Italy and Spain were the sources of the acute and convalescent COVID-19 samples. In each case, the material was cDNA or gDNA derived from T cells, B-cell-depleted T cells, or PBMCs.

The table came from immunoSEQ multiplex PCR; TCRdb's copy has only in-frame clones and leaves some out. This table has about 130,000 clones, 85% to 90% appearing once. The V end lost 4 bases, the J end lost 8 bases, and 14 bases lay between the germline ends. The length of the CDR3 is 14 residues. From germline, CDR1 is SEHNR and CDR2 FQNEAQ (reference sequence). Input material: peripheral blood. This TCR derives from a man aged 55 to 70 with active or convalescent COVID-19. The chain joins TRBV7-9 to TRBJ1-4; maybe TRBD1 (5 bases). CDR3: CASSSQGYGEKLFF. CDR3 nucleotides: TGTGCCAGCAGCTCTCAGGGTTATGGGGAAAAACTGTTTTTT.